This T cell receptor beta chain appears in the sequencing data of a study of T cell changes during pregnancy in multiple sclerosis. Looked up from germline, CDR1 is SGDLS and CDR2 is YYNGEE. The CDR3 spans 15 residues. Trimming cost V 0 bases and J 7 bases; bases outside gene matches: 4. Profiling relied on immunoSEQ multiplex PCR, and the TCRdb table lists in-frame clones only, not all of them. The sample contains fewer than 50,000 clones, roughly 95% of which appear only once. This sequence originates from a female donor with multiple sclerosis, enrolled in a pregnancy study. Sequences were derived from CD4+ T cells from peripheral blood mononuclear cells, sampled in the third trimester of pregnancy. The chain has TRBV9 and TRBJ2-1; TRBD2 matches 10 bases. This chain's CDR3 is CASSVALAGRNEQFF. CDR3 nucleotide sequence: TGTGCCAGCAGCGTAGCACTAGCGGGACGGAATGAGCAGTTCTTC. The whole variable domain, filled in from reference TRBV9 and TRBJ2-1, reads DSGVTQTPKHLITATGQRVTLRCSPRSGDLSVYWYQQSLDQGLQFLIQYYNGEERAKGNILERFSAQQFPDLHSELNLSSLELGDSALYFCASSVALAGRNEQFFGPGTRLTVL.